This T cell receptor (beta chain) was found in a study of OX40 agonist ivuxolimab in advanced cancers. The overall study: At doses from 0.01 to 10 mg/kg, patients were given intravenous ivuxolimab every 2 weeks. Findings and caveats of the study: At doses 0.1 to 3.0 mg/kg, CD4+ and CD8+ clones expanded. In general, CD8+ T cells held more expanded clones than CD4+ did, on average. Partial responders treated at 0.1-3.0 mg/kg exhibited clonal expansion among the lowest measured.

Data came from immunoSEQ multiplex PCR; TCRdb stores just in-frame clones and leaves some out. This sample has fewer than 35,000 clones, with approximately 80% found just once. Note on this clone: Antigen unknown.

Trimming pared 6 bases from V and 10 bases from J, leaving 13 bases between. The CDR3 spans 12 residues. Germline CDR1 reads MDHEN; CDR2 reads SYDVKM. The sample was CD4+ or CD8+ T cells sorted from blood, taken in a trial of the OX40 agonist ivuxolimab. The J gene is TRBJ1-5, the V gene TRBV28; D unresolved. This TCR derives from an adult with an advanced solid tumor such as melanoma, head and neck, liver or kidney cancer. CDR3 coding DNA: TGTGCCAGCAGAACCCCTGGGGATCCCCAGCATTTT. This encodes CASRTPGDPQHF.